Given below is one T cell receptor (beta chain) in context. This sample stems from a study of blood T cell repertoires in COVID-19. Study information: Researchers got acute and convalescent COVID-19 samples from the United States, Italy and Spain.

The J segment lost 4 bases and the V segment lost 4 bases, leaving 14 bases of the junction unmatched. The germline V gene encodes CDR1 SGHNT and CDR2 YYREEE (reference sequence). The length of the CDR3 is 19 residues. In the authors' methods: Estimation of nucleated cell counts relied on the amplification of reference gene primers. The assay was immunoSEQ multiplex PCR, and TCRdb's table has in-frame clones only and misses some. For V, J and clone size, that table is used; D and trimming come from the DNA. The table records some 180,000 clones, roughly 80% of them present only once. This receptor was obtained from a man aged 45-65 years who had recovered from COVID-19. The source material was peripheral blood. The chain carries TRBV5-4 and TRBJ2-5; 15 bases are a match to TRBD2. The CDR3 DNA reads TGTGCCAGCAGCCGACTATATGGGACTAGCGGGAGGTCTGGAGAGACCCAGTACTTC. Its protein is CASSRLYGTSGRSGETQYF.